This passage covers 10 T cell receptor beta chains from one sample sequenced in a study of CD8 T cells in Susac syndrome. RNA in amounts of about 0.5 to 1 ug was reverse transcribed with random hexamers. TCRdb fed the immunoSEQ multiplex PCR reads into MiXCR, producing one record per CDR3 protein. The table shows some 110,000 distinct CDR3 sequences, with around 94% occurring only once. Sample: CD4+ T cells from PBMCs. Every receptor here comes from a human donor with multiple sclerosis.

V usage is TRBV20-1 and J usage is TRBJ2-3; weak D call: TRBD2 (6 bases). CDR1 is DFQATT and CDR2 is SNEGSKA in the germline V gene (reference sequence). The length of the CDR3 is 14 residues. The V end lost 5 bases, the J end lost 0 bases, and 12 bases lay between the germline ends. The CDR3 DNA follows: TGCAGTGCTCCTTCCAGCGGGAGCACAGATACGCAGTATTTT. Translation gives CSAPSSGSTDTQYF.

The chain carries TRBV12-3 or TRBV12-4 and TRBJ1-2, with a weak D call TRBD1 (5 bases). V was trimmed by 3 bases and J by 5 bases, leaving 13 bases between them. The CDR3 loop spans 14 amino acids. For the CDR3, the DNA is TGTGCCAGCAGTTTTACCGGGACGGAGTATGGCTACACCTTC. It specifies CASSFTGTEYGYTF.

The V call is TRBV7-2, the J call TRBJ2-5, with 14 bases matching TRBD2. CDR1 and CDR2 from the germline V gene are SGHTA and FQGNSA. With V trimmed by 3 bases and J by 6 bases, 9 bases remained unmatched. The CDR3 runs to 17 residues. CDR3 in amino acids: CASSFPGTSGGTKTQYF. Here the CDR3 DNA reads TGTGCCAGCAGCTTTCCTGGGACTAGCGGGGGAACGAAGACCCAGTACTTC.

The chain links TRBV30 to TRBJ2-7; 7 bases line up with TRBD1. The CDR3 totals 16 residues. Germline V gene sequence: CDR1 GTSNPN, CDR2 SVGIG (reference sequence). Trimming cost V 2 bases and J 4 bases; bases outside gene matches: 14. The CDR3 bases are TGTGCCTGGAGTAACCCACGACAGGGTTCTAATTACGAGCAGTACTTC. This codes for CAWSNPRQGSNYEQYF.

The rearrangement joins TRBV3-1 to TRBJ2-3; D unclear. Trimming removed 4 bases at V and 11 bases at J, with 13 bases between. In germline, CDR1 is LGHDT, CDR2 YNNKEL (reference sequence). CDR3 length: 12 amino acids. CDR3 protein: CASSPSVAEQYF. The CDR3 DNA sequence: TGTGCCAGCAGCCCCTCGGTGGCAGAGCAGTATTTT.

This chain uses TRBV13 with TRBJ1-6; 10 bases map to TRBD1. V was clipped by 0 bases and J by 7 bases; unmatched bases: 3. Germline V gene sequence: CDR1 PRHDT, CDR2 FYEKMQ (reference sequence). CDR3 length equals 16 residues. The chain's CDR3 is CASSLGRGQGNSPLHF. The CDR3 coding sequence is TGTGCCAGCAGCTTAGGAAGGGGACAGGGGAATTCACCCCTCCACTTT.

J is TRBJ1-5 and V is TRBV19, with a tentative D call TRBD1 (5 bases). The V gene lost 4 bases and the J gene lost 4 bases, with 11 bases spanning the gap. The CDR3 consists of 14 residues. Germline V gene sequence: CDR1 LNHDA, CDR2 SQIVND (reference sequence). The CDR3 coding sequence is TGTGCCAGTAGTACCGGGACGGATAATCAGCCCCAGCATTTT. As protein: CASSTGTDNQPQHF.

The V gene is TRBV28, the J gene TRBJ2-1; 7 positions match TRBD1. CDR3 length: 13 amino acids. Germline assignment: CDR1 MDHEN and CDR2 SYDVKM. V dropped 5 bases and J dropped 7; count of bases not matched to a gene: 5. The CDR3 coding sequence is TGTGCCAGCAGTAGTTACAGGGGAAATGAGCAGTTCTTC. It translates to CASSSYRGNEQFF.

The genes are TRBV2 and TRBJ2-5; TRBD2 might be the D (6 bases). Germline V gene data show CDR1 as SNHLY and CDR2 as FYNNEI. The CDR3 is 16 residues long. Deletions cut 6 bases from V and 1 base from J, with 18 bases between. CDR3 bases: TGTGCCAGCAGCCGGGGGTTAGGGCAGATCCAAGAGACCCAGTACTTC. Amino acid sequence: CASSRGLGQIQETQYF.

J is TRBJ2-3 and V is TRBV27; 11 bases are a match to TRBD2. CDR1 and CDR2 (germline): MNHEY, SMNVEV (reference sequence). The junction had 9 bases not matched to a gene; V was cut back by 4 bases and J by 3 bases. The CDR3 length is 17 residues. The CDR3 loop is CASSSGVLAGVTDTQYF. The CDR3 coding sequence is TGTGCCAGCAGTTCCGGGGTACTAGCGGGGGTGACAGATACGCAGTATTTT.